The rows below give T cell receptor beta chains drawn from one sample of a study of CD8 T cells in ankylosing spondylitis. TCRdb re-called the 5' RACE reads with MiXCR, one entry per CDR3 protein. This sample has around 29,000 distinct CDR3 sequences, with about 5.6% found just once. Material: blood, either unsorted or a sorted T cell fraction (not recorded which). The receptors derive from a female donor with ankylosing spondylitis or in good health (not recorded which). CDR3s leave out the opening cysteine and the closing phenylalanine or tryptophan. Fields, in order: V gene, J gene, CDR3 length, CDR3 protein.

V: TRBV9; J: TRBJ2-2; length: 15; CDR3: ASSSHQSAANTGELF
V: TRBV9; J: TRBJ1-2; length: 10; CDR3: ASSVFGYGYT
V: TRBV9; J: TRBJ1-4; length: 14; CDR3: ASSVRPGSYGEKLF
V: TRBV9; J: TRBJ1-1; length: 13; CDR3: ASSVVEGENTEAF
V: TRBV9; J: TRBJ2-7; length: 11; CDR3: ASSPKDGYEQY
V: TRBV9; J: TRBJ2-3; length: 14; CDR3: ASSVMNWGGTDTQY
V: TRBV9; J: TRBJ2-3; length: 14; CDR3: ASSVIPGGAIDTQY
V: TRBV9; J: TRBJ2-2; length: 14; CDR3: ASRKGLAGNTGELF
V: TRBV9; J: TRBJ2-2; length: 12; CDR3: ASSVTGGSGELF
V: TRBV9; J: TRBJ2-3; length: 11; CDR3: ASRPSGVDTQY
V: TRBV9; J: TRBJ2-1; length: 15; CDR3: ASSRTSGASSYNEQF
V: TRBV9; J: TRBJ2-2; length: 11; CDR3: ASTPGGPGELF
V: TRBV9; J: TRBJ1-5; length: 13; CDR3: ASSVSGSFGQPQH
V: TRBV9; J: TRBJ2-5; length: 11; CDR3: ASSAAVGETQY
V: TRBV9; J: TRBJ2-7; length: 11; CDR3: ASSVDPLREQY
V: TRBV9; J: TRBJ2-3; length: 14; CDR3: ASSVGGMVGTDTQY
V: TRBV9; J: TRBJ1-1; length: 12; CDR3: ASSVRQKNTEAF
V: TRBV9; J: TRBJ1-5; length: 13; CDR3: ASSVAGTSNQPQH
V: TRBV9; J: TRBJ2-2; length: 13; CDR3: ASSDRLSNTGELF
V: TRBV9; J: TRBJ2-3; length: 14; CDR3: ASSVDSGGGTDTQY
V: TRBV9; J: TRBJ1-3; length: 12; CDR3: ASSVDPKVDTIY
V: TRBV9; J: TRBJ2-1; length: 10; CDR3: ASSGAAGEQF
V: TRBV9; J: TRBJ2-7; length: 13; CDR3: ASSVASGVYYEQY
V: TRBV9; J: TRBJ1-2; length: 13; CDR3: ASSPHLDRAGGYT
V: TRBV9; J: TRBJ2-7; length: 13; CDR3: ASSVEVGSSYEQY
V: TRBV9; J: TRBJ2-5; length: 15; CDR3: ASSVGSGGLYQETQY
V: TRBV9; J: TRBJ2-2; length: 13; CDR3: ASSVTDSLTGELF